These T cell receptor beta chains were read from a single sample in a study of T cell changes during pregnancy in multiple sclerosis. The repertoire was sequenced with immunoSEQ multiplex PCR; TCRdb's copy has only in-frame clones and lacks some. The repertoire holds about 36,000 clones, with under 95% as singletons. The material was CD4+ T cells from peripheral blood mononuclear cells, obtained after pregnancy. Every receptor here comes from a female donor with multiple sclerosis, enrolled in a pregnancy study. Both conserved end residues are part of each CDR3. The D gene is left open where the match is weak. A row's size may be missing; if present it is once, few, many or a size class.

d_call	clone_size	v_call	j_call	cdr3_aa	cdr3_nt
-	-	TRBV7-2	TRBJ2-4	CASSLAPLAKNIQYF	TGTGCCAGCAGCTTAGCCCCTCTAGCCAAAAACATTCAGTACTTC
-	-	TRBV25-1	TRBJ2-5	CASTGGLGETQYF	TGTGCCAGCACTGGGGGCCTGGGAGAGACCCAGTACTTC
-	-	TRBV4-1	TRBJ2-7	CASSQDLGGQPYEQYF	TGCGCCAGCAGCCAAGATCTAGGCGGGCAGCCTTACGAGCAGTACTTC
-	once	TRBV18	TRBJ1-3	CASSPLGGSGNTIYF	TGTGCCAGCTCACCACTGGGGGGTTCTGGAAACACCATATATTTT
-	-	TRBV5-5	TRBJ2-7	CASSSSALVYEQYF	TGTGCCAGCAGCTCCTCGGCCCTAGTTTACGAGCAGTACTTC
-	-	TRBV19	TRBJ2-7	CASSRGPGDTYEQYF	TGTGCCAGTAGTAGGGGACCAGGGGACACCTACGAGCAGTACTTC
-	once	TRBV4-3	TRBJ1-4	CASSQERGGKLFF	TGCGCCAGCAGCCAAGAAAGGGGGGGAAAACTGTTTTTT
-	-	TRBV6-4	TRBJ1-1	CASSDGRGGTEAFF	TGTGCCAGCAGTGACGGCAGGGGTGGCACTGAAGCTTTCTTT
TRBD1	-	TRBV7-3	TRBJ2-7	CASSLTGQSYEQYF	TGTGCCAGCAGCTTAACGGGACAGTCCTACGAGCAGTACTTC
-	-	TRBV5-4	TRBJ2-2	CASSPGGGNTGELFF	TGTGCCAGCAGCCCCGGAGGCGGGAACACCGGGGAGCTGTTTTTT
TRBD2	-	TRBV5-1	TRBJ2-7	CASSLVASGGVPYEQYF	TGCGCCAGCAGCTTGGTGGCTAGCGGGGGTGTCCCTTACGAGCAGTACTTC